These T cell receptor beta chains were read from a single sample in a study of T cell responses to AZD1222 COVID-19 vaccine. Generated by immunoSEQ multiplex PCR, the TCRdb table keeps only in-frame clones and is missing some. The sample contains approximately 120,000 clones, 93% of which appear only once. The sequencing here drew on peripheral blood, taken on day 0 of AZD1222 vaccination. Receptors originate from an adult in good health. Both conserved end residues are part of each CDR3. The D gene is left open where the match is weak. Only part of the rows carry a size: once, few, many, or a class if the clone is expanded.

>-|TRBV5-1|TRBJ2-7|-
CASSLGLGLGEQYF
TGCGCCAGCAGCTTGGGGCTAGGGCTTGGAGAGCAGTACTTC
>-|TRBV9|TRBJ2-3|-
CASSADTQYF
TGTGCCAGCAGCGCAGATACGCAGTATTTT
>-|TRBV5-4|TRBJ2-5|-
CASSLEVGQETQYF
TGTGCCAGCAGCTTGGAGGTGGGCCAAGAGACCCAGTACTTC
>-|TRBV5-4|TRBJ2-3|TRBD2
CASSLLAGGTQYF
TGTGCCAGCAGCTTGTTAGCGGGGGGGACGCAGTATTTT
>-|TRBV2|TRBJ1-4|TRBD1
CASSLDGTGGLANEKLFF
TGTGCCAGCAGCCTAGATGGGACAGGAGGGCTTGCTAATGAAAAACTGTTTTTT
>-|TRBV19|TRBJ2-3|TRBD2
CASSLGLARDTDTQYF
TGTGCCAGTAGTCTGGGACTAGCGCGGGACACAGATACGCAGTATTTT
>-|TRBV7-9|TRBJ1-1|TRBD1
CASSLEWVGGQMNTEAFF
TGTGCCAGCAGCTTAGAGTGGGTGGGGGGACAGATGAACACTGAAGCTTTCTTT
>-|TRBV6-2/TRBV6-3|TRBJ1-6|-
CASSYSGVRNNSPLHF
TGTGCCAGCAGTTACTCGGGGGTTCGTAATAATTCACCCCTCCACTTT
>-|TRBV7-9|TRBJ1-6|-
CASSLLPNTNSPLHF
TGTGCCAGCAGCTTACTTCCTAATACAAATTCACCCCTCCACTTT
>few|TRBV10-2|TRBJ2-1|-
CASSGDSNEQFF
TGCGCCAGCAGTGGAGACAGCAATGAGCAGTTCTTC
>-|TRBV4-1|TRBJ2-5|-
CASSPSGLKARAETQYF
TGCGCCAGCAGCCCTAGTGGGTTGAAAGCCAGGGCGGAGACCCAGTACTTC
>-|TRBV12-5|TRBJ2-3|TRBD1
CASAGTGEDTQYF
TGTGCTAGTGCCGGGACAGGGGAAGATACGCAGTATTTT
>once|TRBV11-2|TRBJ1-5|-
CASSPGADQPQHF
TGTGCCAGCAGCCCAGGGGCGGATCAGCCCCAGCATTTT
>-|TRBV5-1|TRBJ2-6|-
CASSSGGSSGANVLTF
TGCGCCAGCAGCTCAGGGGGGTCCTCTGGGGCCAACGTCCTGACTTTC
>-|TRBV10-3|TRBJ1-1|-
CAISEQGTMNTEAFF
TGTGCCATCAGTGAACAGGGTACTATGAACACTGAAGCTTTCTTT
>-|TRBV2|TRBJ1-1|-
CASSALGRRAEAFF
TGTGCCAGCAGCGCCCTAGGGCGCCGGGCTGAAGCTTTCTTT
>-|TRBV7-8|TRBJ1-6|-
CASSPEEGRHSPLHF
TGTGCCAGCAGCCCAGAGGAGGGGAGGCATTCACCCCTCCACTTT
>-|TRBV18|TRBJ2-7|TRBD1
CASSPRQGNEQYF
TGTGCCAGCTCACCGAGACAGGGGAACGAGCAGTACTTC
>-|TRBV28|TRBJ1-1|-
CASSFSIGAGGAEAFF
TGTGCCAGCAGTTTTTCTATAGGGGCGGGAGGCGCTGAAGCTTTCTTT
>-|TRBV2|TRBJ2-2|TRBD1
CASRDRGVGAGELFF
TGTGCCAGCAGAGACAGGGGGGTCGGCGCCGGGGAGCTGTTTTTT
>few|TRBV3-1/TRBV3-2|TRBJ1-6|-
CASSQQGFDSPLHF
TGTGCCAGCAGCCAGCAGGGGTTTGACTCACCCCTCCACTTT
>-|TRBV5-1|TRBJ1-2|TRBD1
CASSGGTGENYTF
TGCGCCAGCAGCGGCGGGACAGGGGAGAACTACACCTTC
>-|TRBV10-3|TRBJ1-1|TRBD1
CAIQGGQGGTEAFF
TGTGCCATACAGGGGGGGCAAGGAGGCACTGAAGCTTTCTTT
>-|TRBV6-5|TRBJ1-2|-
CASMRGQNYGYTF
TGTGCCAGCATGAGAGGACAAAACTATGGCTACACCTTC
>-|TRBV27|TRBJ2-4|-
CASSAAPGREAKNIQYF
TGTGCCAGCAGTGCTGCACCAGGGAGAGAGGCCAAAAACATTCAGTACTTC
>-|TRBV7-2|TRBJ1-5|TRBD1
CASSLGQGINQPQHF
TGTGCCAGCAGCTTGGGACAGGGGATTAATCAGCCCCAGCATTTT
>-|TRBV5-1|TRBJ1-2|-
CASTRPGDGYTF
TGCGCCAGCACCAGACCTGGGGATGGCTACACCTTC
>-|TRBV7-9|TRBJ2-7|-
CASSLDSTGSYEQYF
TGTGCCAGCAGCTTAGACTCCACAGGCTCCTACGAGCAGTACTTC
>-|TRBV12-3/TRBV12-4|TRBJ1-1|-
CASRSDRNTEAFF
TGTGCCAGCAGATCAGACAGAAACACTGAAGCTTTCTTT
>-|TRBV7-8|TRBJ1-5|-
CASSLRAGNQPQHF
TGTGCCAGCAGCTTACGGGCAGGCAATCAGCCCCAGCATTTT
>-|TRBV24-1|TRBJ1-2|-
CATSPGHNYGYTF
TGTGCCACCAGTCCGGGCCATAACTATGGCTACACCTTC
>-|TRBV7-6|TRBJ1-2|-
CASSLATGPMLYGYTF
TGTGCCAGCAGCTTAGCAACGGGCCCCATGTTGTATGGCTACACCTTC
>-|TRBV27|TRBJ1-1|-
CASFNQGEGWGTEAFF
TGTGCCAGCTTTAACCAGGGCGAAGGTTGGGGCACTGAAGCTTTCTTT
>-|TRBV14|TRBJ2-5|TRBD2
CASSRRTAGGVYQETQYF
TGTGCCAGCAGCCGGCGTACAGCGGGGGGGGTGTACCAAGAGACCCAGTACTTC
>-|TRBV2|TRBJ2-5|-
CASSEAAGPQKETQYF
TGTGCCAGCAGTGAAGCGGCGGGACCCCAAAAAGAGACCCAGTACTTC
>-|TRBV10-3|TRBJ2-1|TRBD1
CAISFIGTDNEQFF
TGTGCCATCAGTTTTATCGGGACAGACAATGAGCAGTTCTTC
>-|TRBV27|TRBJ2-1|-
CASGLGPQNEQFF
TGTGCCAGCGGACTGGGACCCCAAAATGAGCAGTTCTTC
>-|TRBV7-9|TRBJ2-7|-
CASSLGLRSYEQYF
TGTGCCAGCAGCTTGGGACTCCGCTCCTACGAGCAGTACTTC
>-|TRBV3-1/TRBV3-2|TRBJ2-3|-
CASSFRTSTDTQYF
TGTGCCAGCAGCTTCCGGACTAGCACAGATACGCAGTATTTT
>-|TRBV6-5|TRBJ1-1|-
CASSSGPDTEAFF
TGTGCCAGCAGTTCCGGGCCGGATACTGAAGCTTTCTTT
>-|TRBV5-1|TRBJ1-6|-
CASSATVSSYNSPLHF
TGCGCCAGCAGCGCGACTGTTAGCTCCTATAATTCACCCCTCCACTTT
>-|TRBV5-8|TRBJ2-1|-
CASTVPGLYSYNEQFF
TGTGCCAGCACCGTTCCGGGACTCTACTCCTACAATGAGCAGTTCTTC
>once|TRBV10-3|TRBJ1-2|TRBD1
CAISDVAGGEVNYGYTF
TGTGCCATCAGTGACGTAGCAGGGGGCGAAGTCAACTATGGCTACACCTTC
>-|TRBV9|TRBJ1-5|-
CASSVGGAGFQPQHF
TGTGCCAGCAGCGTAGGGGGGGCAGGGTTTCAGCCCCAGCATTTT
>-|TRBV6-5|TRBJ2-7|-
CASSRTIEDIEQYF
TGTGCCAGCAGTCGGACTATAGAGGACATCGAGCAGTACTTC
>few|TRBV27|TRBJ1-2|-
CASSPGASKRGYGYTF
TGTGCCAGCAGTCCCGGGGCATCTAAGAGAGGCTATGGCTACACCTTC
>-|TRBV27|TRBJ1-1|-
CATRRVSVTEAFF
TGTGCCACGCGACGGGTCTCTGTCACTGAAGCTTTCTTT
>once|TRBV11-2|TRBJ2-7|TRBD1
CASSRTGAYEQYF
TGTGCCAGCAGCCGGACAGGAGCCTACGAGCAGTACTTC
>-|TRBV5-1|TRBJ2-5|-
CASQSGTRGETQYF
TGCGCCAGCCAATCCGGGACGCGAGGAGAGACCCAGTACTTC
>-|TRBV15|TRBJ2-1|TRBD2
CATSRGRSGGSSYNEQFF
TGTGCCACCAGCAGAGGTAGAAGCGGGGGGAGCTCCTACAATGAGCAGTTCTTC
>-|TRBV5-1|TRBJ2-7|TRBD1
CASSPGTAYEQYF
TGCGCCAGCAGTCCCGGGACAGCGTACGAGCAGTACTTC
>-|TRBV7-2|TRBJ2-1|TRBD2
CASSLGLAYEQFF
TGTGCCAGCAGCTTGGGACTAGCATATGAGCAGTTCTTC
>-|TRBV6-5|TRBJ2-1|TRBD2
CASSTSGTKNEQFF
TGTGCCAGCAGTACCTCGGGGACTAAGAATGAGCAGTTCTTC